These 15 T cell receptor beta chains were sequenced from one sample in a study of molecular identifiers for immune sequencing clone quantification. TCRdb recomputed calls from the PCR reads with MiXCR, one row per CDR3 protein. The sample yields about 70,000 distinct CDR3 sequences, 15% to 20% seen once. Sequenced input: naive CD8+ T cells from blood, with Jurkat cell RNA spiked in. Subset noted: FACS-sorted CD8+CD4-CCR7+CD45RA+ naive T cells. The receptors were gathered from a human donor in good health. Some libraries in this study had Jurkat cell RNA spiked in.

This clonotype was observed many times. The gene calls are TRBV19 and TRBJ2-2; no firm D call. The germline CDR1 and CDR2 sequences are LNHDA and SQIVND (reference sequence). The CDR3 has 14 amino acids. V was shortened by 1 base and J by 4 bases, with 7 bases between the two germline ends. The CDR3 here is CASSIGQFTGELFF. As DNA, the CDR3 is TGTGCCAGTAGTATAGGGCAGTTCACCGGGGAGCTGTTTTTT.

There are many counts of this clonotype. This chain uses TRBV4-2 with TRBJ2-7; D remains ambiguous. This CDR3 spans 12 amino acids. Trimming took 0 bases from V and 5 from J, leaving 5 bases between them. Germline V lookup: CDR1 LGHNA, CDR2 YNFKEQ. CDR3 region: CASSQDLHEQYF. For the CDR3, the DNA is TGTGCCAGCAGCCAAGATCTCCACGAGCAGTACTTC.

The rearrangement uses TRBV27 and TRBJ2-3; D not certain. Germline CDR1 MNHEY, CDR2 SMNVEV (reference sequence). This CDR3 is built from 14 residues. Trimming cost V 2 bases and J 10 bases, with 16 bases left between them. CDR3 protein: CASSLGPLNTAQYF. The CDR3 coding sequence is TGTGCCAGCAGTTTAGGGCCGTTAAATACGGCGCAGTATTTT.

The chain recombines TRBV27 with TRBJ2-7; D gene unclear. Germline-derived CDR1 and CDR2 are MNHEY and SMNVEV (reference sequence). The V gene lost 6 bases and the J gene lost 2 bases, with 11 bases spanning the gap. The CDR3 consists of 13 residues. CDR3 nucleotide sequence: TGTGCCAGCAGCTCGTCCGGCCCCTACGAGCAGTACTTC. The encoded protein is CASSSSGPYEQYF.

On this clonotype: A read error may account for a junction end that differs from germline. The CDR3 here is CTISFASVLQAEQFF. The CDR3 region has the DNA TGTACCATCAGTTTCGCCTCCGTCCTCCAAGCCGAGCAGTTCTTC. The V call is TRBV10-3, the J call TRBJ2-1, with no clear D. CDR1 and CDR2 (germline): ENHRY, SYGVKD. This CDR3 comprises 15 residues.

This clonotype was observed at least ten times. The genes are TRBV3-1 and TRBJ2-1; D not resolved. The CDR3 runs 18 residues. Germline CDR1 LGHDT, CDR2 YNNKEL (reference sequence). Trimming left V 1 base short and J 5 bases short, with 21 bases between. This chain's CDR3 is CASSQGLLLVFQNNEQFF. The CDR3 DNA is TGTGCCAGCAGCCAAGGACTGCTTTTGGTCTTCCAAAACAATGAGCAGTTCTTC.

This clonotype has more than one count but fewer than ten. A read error is possible here, since a much larger clone lies one base away. This chain uses TRBV11-2 with TRBJ2-7, with 10 bases fitting TRBD2. The CDR3 is 16 residues long. The germline V gene encodes CDR1 SGHAT and CDR2 FQNNGV. The DNA for the CDR3 is TGTGCCAGCAGCTTGGATGGACTAGCGGCATCCTACGGGCAGTACTTC. Translation: CASSLDGLAASYGQYF.

This chain connects TRBV19 to TRBJ2-1; 10 bases agree with TRBD2. J lost 2 bases, V lost 3 bases, and 1 base had no gene match. The length of the CDR3 is 15 residues. Germline lookup yields CDR1 LNHDA and CDR2 SQIVND (reference sequence). DNA of the CDR3: TGTGCCAGTAGTATGGGACTAGCGACCTACAATGAGCAGTTCTTC. It is translated as CASSMGLATYNEQFF.

The chain is built from TRBV5-1 and TRBJ2-1; 7 bases are shared with TRBD2. The germline V gene encodes CDR1 SGHRS and CDR2 YFSETQ. This CDR3 has 16 residues. J was trimmed by 7 bases and V by 5 bases; bases with no gene match: 15. CDR3 nucleotides: TGCGCCAGCAGAGCTCCGGGGACTGGGGGGGTAAATGAGCAGTTCTTC. The encoded protein is CASRAPGTGGVNEQFF. The full variable domain, with the rest looked up from reference TRBV5-1 and TRBJ2-1, is KAGVTQTPRYLIKTRGQQVTLSCSPISGHRSVSWYQQTPGQGLQFLFEYFSETQRNKGNFPGRFSGRQFSNSRSEMNVSTLELGDSALYLCASRAPGTGGVNEQFFGPGTRLTVL.

CDR3 in DNA: TGTGCCAGCAGCCTTTCTGGAGGGGACTATGGCTACACCTTC. Its translation is CASSLSGGDYGYTF. The V gene is TRBV7-9, the J gene TRBJ1-2; the D gene is possibly TRBD1 (5 bases). CDR3 length: 14 amino acids. Trimming pared 5 bases from V and 3 bases from J, leaving 13 bases between. Germline V gene sequence: CDR1 SEHNR, CDR2 FQNEAQ (reference sequence).

On this clonotype: Just one base apart from a much larger clone, this may be a read error. The gene calls are TRBV6-6 and TRBJ2-7; D not resolved. Per germline, CDR1 MNHNY and CDR2 SVGAGI (reference sequence). V lost 0 bases to trimming and J lost 4 bases, with 16 bases between them. The CDR3 is made up of 16 amino acids. In nucleotides, the CDR3 is TGTGCCAGCAGTTACTCGATGCCGACAAGCAATTACGAGCAGTACTTC. Its protein is CASSYSMPTSNYEQYF.

The chain has TRBV6-6 and TRBJ1-6; D call uncertain. The V end lost 4 bases, the J end lost 5 bases, and 24 bases lay between the germline ends. The CDR3 loop spans 19 amino acids. From germline, CDR1 is MNHNY and CDR2 SVGAGI (reference sequence). The CDR3 protein is CASSFNILPLGADNSPLHF. CDR3 nucleotide sequence: TGTGCCAGCAGTTTTAATATTCTCCCCTTAGGAGCGGATAATTCACCCCTCCACTTT.

The chain combines TRBV5-6 with TRBJ2-2; 7 bases are a match to TRBD2. Germline CDR1 and CDR2: SGHDT and YYEEEE. The J segment lost 2 bases and the V segment lost 4 bases, leaving 5 bases of the junction unmatched. The CDR3 contains 15 residues. The CDR3 coding sequence is TGTGCCAGCAGCACCCGGGACTACAACACCGGGGAGCTGTTTTTT. This encodes CASSTRDYNTGELFF.

There are many counts of this clonotype. The chain combines TRBV7-9 with TRBJ2-7; D remains ambiguous. CDR1 is SEHNR and CDR2 is FQNEAQ in the germline V gene (reference sequence). Trimming took off 4 bases at V and 0 bases at J, with 13 bases between the two ends. This CDR3 has 15 residues. The CDR3 DNA sequence: TGTGCCAGCAGCTCCCCGGAGACCACCTCCTACGAGCAGTACTTC. Encoded protein: CASSSPETTSYEQYF.

With regard to this clonotype: A much bigger clone sits one base away, suggesting this may be a read error. The rearrangement uses TRBV4-1 and TRBJ2-1, with TRBD2 matching over 12 bases. CDR1 and CDR2 (germline): MGHRA, YSYEKL. This CDR3 contains 15 residues. Trimming removed 1 base from V and 7 bases from J; junction bases left unmatched: 2. The CDR3 DNA sequence: TGCGCCAGCAGCCAAGGGACTAGCGGGGTAAATGAGCAGTTCTTC. It encodes CASSQGTSGVNEQFF.